This entry lists 2 T cell receptor beta chains sequenced from one sample in a study of T cell repertoires in cytomegalovirus infection (dated by TCRdb to about 2019). These receptors lack a known antigen. Explained via the paper, the treatment or condition label denotes: in vitro stimulation with specific CMV peptide epitopes to enrich CMV-specific T cells. TCRdb lists the instrument as Illumina HiSeq 1500. The raw public data were reprocessed by TCRdb itself: fastp quality trimming at Q25, MiXCR clonotype calling, in-frame beta chains only. Identical CDR3 protein sequences are pooled into one entry, listed with their most common genes and DNA. The sample contains a few hundred thousand distinct CDR3 sequences, roughly 25% of them found a single time. Less than 15% of the sample rests with the top ten. Sequencing was performed on cultured PBMCs, taken from culture after CMV antigen stimulation. These receptors originate from a human donor in good health (CMV status not recorded). Some clones in this sample may be carry-over from other donors' samples.

For this clonotype: A read error may account for a junction end that differs from germline. This chain joins TRBV5-3 and TRBJ1-1; D not resolved. TRBV5-3 is identified as an open reading frame with a role that is uncertain. The CDR3 has 13 amino acids. The CDR3 nucleotides are TGTGCCAGCAGCTTGTTTGATTACACTGAAGCTTTCTTT. Amino acid sequence: CASSLFDYTEAFF.

V gene TRBV20-1 combines with J gene TRBJ2-6, with a possible D match to TRBD1 (6 bases). Germline values: CDR1 DFQATT, CDR2 SNEGSKA (reference sequence). The length of the CDR3 is 16 residues. V lost 0 bases, J lost 2 bases, and 11 bases lay in between. CDR3 nucleotides: TGCAGTGCTAGAGATCATGGGGGCCCTGGGGCCAACGTCCTGACTTTC. Encoded protein: CSARDHGGPGANVLTF.